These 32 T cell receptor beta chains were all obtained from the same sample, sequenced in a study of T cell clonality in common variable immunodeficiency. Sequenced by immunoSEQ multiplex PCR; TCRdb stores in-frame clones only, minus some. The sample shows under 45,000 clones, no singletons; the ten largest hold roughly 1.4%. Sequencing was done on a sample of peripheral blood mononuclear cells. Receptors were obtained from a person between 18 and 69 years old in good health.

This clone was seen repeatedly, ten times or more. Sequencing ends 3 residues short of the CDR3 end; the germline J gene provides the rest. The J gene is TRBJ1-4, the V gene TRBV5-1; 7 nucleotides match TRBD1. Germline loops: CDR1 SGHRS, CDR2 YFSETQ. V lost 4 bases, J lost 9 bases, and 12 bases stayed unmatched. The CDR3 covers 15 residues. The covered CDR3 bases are TGCGCCAGCAGCCTAGGGACAGCGGCGAGCCAAAAA. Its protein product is CASSLGTAASQK. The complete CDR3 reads CASSLGTAASQKLFF.

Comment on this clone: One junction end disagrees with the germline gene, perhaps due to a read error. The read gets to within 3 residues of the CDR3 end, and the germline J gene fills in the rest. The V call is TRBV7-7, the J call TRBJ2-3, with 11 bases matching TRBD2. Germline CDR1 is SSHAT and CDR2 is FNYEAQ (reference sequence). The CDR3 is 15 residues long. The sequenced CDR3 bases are TGTGCTAGCAGCCATGGGACTAGCGGTCAAGAGACG. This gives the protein CASSHGTSGQET. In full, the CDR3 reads CASSHGTSGQETQYF.

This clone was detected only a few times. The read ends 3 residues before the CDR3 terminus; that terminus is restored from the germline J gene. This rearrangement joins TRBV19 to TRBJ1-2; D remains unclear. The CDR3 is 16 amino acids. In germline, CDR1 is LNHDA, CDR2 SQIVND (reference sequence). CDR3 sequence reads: CAATSGRSKSTDTYTF. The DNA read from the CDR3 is TGTGCCGCGACTAGCGGGAGGAGTAAAAGCACAGATACC.

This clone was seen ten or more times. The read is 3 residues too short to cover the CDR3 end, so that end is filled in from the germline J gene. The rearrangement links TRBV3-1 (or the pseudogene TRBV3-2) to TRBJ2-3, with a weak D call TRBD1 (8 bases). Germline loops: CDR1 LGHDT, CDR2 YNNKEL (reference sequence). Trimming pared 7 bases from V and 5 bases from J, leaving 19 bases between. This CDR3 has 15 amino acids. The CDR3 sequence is CASTSLDREGDTQYF. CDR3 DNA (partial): TGTGCCAGCACCTCCCTGGACAGGGAGGGAGATACG.

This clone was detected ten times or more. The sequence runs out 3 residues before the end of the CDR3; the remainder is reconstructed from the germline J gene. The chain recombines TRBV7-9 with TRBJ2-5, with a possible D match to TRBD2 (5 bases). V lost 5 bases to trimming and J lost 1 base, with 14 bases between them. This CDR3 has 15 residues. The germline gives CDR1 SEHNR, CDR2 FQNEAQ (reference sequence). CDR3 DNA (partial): TGTGCCAGCAGCCCGACTATAAGGCCCCAAGAGACC. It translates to CASSPTIRPQET. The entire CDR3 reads CASSPTIRPQETQYF.

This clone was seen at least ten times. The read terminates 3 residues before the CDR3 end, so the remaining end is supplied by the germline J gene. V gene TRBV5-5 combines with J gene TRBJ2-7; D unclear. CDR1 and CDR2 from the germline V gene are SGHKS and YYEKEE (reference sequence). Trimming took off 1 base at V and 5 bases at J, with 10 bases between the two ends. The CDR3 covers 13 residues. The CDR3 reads CASSLTYFHEQYF. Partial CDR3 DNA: TGTGCCAGCAGCTTGACTTATTTTCACGAG.

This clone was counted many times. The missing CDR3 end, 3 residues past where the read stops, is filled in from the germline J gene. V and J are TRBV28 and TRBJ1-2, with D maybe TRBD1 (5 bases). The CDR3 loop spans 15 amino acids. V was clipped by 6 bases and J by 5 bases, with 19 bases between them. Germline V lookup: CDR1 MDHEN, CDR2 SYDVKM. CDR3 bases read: TGTGCCAGCAGCCAGGACCCTCGGGGGTCTTATGGC. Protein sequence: CASSQDPRGSYG. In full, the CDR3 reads CASSQDPRGSYGYTF.

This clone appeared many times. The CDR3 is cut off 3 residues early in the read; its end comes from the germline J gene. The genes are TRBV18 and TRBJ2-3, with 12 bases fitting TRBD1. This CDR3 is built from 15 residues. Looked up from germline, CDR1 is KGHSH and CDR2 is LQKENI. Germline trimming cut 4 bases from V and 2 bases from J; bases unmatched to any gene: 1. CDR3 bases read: TGTGCCAGCTCACGGGGACAGGGGGCCACAGATACG. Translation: CASSRGQGATDT. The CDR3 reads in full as CASSRGQGATDTQYF.

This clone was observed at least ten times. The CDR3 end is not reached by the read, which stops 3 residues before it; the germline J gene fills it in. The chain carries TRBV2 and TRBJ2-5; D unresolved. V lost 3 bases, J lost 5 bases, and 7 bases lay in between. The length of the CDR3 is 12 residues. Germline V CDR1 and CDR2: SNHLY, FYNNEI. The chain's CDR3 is CASSDVLETQYF. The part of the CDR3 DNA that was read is TGTGCCAGCAGTGATGTCCTTGAGACC.

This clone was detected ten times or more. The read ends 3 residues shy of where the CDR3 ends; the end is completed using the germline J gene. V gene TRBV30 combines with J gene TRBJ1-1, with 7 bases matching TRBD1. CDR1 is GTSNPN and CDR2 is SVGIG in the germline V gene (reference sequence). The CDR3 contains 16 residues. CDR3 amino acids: CAWGRIGNRGTQKAFF. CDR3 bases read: TGTGCCTGGGGGAGAATCGGCAACAGGGGAACCCAAAAA.

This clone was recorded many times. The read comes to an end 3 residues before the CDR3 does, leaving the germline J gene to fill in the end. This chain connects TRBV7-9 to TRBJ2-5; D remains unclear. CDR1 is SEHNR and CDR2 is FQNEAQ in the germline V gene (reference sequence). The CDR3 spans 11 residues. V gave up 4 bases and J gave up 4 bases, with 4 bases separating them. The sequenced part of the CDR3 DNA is TGTGCCAGCAGCTCAGGAGAGACC. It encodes CASSSGET. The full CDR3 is CASSSGETQYF.

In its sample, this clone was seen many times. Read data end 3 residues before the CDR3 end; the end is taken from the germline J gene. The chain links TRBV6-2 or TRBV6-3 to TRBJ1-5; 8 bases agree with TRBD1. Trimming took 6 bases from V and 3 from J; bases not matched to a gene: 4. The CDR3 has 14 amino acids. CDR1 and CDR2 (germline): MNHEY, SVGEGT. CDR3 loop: CASRRQGNNQPQHF. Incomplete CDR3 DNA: TGTGCCAGCAGGAGACAGGGGAACAATCAGCCC.

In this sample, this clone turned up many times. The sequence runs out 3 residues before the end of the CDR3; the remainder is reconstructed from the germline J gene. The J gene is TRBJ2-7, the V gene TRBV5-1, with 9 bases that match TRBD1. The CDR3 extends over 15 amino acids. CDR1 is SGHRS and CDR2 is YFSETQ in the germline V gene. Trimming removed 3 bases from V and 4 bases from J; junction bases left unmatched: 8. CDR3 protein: CASSSTGGPSYEQYF. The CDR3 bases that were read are TGCGCCAGCAGCTCAACAGGGGGCCCATCTTACGAG.

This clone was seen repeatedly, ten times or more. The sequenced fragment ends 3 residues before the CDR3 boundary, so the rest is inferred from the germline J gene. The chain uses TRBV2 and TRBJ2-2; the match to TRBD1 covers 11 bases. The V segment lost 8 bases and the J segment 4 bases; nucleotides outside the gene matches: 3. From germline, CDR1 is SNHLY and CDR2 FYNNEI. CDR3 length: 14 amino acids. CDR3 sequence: CASRDRGGTGELFF. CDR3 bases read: TGTGCCAGCCGGGACAGGGGGGGCACCGGGGAG.

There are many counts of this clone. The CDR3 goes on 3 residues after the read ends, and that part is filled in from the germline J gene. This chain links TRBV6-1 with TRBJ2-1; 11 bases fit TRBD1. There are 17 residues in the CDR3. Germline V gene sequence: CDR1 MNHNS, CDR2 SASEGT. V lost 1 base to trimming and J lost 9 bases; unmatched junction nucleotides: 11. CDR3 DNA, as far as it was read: TGTGCCAGCAGTGAAGGGACAGGGGGCGCGAGAGGAGGTGAG. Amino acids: CASSEGTGGARGGE. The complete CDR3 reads CASSEGTGGARGGEQFF.

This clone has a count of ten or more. The part of the CDR3 DNA that was read is TGTGCCAGCAGCTTACTTAGCTCACCC. Translated, it gives CASSLLSSP. The entire CDR3 protein reads CASSLLSSPLHF. This chain uses TRBV7-2 with TRBJ1-6, with unresolved D. The read ends 3 residues before the CDR3 terminus; that terminus is restored from the germline J gene. Trimming pared 2 bases from V and 10 bases from J, leaving 6 bases between. This CDR3 contains 12 residues. In germline, CDR1 is SGHTA, CDR2 FQGNSA.

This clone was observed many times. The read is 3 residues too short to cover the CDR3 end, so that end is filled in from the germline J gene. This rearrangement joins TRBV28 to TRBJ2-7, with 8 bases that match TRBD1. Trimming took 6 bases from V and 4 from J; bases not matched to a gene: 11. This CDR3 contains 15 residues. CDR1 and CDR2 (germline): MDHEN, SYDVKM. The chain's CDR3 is CASRNTGTGIYEQYF. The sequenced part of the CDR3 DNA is TGTGCCAGCAGAAACACCGGGACAGGCATATACGAG.

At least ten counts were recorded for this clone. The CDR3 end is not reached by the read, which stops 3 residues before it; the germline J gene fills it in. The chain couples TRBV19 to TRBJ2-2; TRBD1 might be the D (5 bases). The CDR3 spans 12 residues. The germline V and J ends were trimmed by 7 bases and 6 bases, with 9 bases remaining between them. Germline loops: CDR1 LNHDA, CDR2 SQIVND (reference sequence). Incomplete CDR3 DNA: TGTGCCAGTACCTCAGGGCCCGGGGAG. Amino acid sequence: CASTSGPGE. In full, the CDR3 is CASTSGPGELFF. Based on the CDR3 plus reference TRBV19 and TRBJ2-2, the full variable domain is DGGITQSPKYLFRKEGQNVTLSCEQNLNHDAMYWYRQDPGQGLRLIYYSQIVNDFQKGDIAEGYSVSREKKESFPLTVTSAQKNPTAFYLCASTSGPGELFFGEGSRLTVL.

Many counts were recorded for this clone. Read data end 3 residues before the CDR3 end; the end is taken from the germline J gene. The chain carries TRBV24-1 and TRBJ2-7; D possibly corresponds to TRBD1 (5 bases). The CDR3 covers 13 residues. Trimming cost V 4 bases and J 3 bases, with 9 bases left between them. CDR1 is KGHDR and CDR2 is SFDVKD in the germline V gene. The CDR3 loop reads CATSDQGLYEQYF. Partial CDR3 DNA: TGTGCCACCAGTGACCAGGGTCTCTACGAG.

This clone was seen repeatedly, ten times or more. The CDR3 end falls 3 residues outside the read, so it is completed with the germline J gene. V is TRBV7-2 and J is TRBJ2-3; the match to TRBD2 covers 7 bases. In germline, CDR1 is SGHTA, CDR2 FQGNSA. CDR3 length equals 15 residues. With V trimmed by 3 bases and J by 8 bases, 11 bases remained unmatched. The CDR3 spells CASSLGGGTGGTQYF. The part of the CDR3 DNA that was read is TGTGCCAGCAGCTTGGGGGGTGGGACGGGGGGTACG.

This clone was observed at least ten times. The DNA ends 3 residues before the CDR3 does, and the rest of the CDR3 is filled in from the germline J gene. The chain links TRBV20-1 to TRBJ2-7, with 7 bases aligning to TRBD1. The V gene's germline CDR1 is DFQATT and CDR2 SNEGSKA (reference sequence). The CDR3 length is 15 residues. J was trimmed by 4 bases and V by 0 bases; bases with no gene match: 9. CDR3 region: CSARDDRVSLYEQYF. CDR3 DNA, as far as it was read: TGCAGTGCTAGAGACGACAGGGTATCCCTATACGAG.

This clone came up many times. The CDR3 loop reads CAHKVGDGGLACHEQYF. The DNA read from the CDR3 is TGCGCTCACAAGGTGGGGGACGGGGGACTAGCGTGTCACGAG. V usage is TRBV4-1 and J usage is TRBJ2-7, with 10 bases identical to TRBD2. The read ends 3 residues before the CDR3 terminus; that terminus is restored from the germline J gene. CDR1 and CDR2 from the germline V gene are MGHRA and YSYEKL. The CDR3 consists of 17 residues.

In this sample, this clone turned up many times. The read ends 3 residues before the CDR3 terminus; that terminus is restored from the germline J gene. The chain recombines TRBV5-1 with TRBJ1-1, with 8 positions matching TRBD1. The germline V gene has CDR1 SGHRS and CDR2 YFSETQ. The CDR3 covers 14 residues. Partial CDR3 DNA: TGCGCCAGCAGCTCAGGGGGCGCGGGGGATCGG. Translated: CASSSGGAGDR. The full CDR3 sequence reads CASSSGGAGDRAFF.

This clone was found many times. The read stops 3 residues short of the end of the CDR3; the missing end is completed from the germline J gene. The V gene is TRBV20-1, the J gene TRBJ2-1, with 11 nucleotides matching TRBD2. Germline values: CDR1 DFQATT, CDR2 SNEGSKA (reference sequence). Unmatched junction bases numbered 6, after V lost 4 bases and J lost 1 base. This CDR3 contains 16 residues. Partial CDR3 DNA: TGCAGTGCTACCCGGACTAGCGGGCCTTCCTACAATGAG. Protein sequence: CSATRTSGPSYNE. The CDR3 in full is CSATRTSGPSYNEQFF.

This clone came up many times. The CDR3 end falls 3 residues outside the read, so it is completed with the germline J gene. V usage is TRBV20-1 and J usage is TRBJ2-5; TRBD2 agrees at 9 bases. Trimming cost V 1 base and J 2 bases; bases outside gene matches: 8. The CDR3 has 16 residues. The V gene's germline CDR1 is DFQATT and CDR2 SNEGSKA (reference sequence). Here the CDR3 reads CSARAGLAGPQETQYF. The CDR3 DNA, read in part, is TGCAGTGCTAGAGCCGGGCTAGCGGGGCCTCAAGAGACC.

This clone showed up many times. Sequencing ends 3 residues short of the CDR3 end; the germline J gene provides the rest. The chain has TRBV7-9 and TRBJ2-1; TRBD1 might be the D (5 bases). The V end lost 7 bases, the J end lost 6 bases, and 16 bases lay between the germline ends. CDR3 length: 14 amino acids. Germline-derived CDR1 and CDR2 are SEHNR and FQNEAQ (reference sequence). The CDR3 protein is CASTPPGQGNEQFF. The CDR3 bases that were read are TGTGCCAGCACCCCCCCCGGGCAGGGCAATGAG.

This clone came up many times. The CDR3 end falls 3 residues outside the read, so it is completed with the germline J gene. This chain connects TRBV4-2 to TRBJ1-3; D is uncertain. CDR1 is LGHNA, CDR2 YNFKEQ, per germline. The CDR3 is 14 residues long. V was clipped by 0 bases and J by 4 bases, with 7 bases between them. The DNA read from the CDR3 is TGTGCCAGCAGCCAAGACGCCCGGGGAAACACC. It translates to CASSQDARGNT. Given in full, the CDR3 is CASSQDARGNTIYF.

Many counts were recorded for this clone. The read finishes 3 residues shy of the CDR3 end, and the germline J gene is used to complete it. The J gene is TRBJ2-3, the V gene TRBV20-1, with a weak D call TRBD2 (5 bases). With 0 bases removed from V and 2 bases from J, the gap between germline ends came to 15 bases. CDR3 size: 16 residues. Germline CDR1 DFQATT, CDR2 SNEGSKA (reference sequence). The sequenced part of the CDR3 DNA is TGCAGTGCTAGAGATACGGGGAGATCACACACAGATACG. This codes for CSARDTGRSHTDT. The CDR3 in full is CSARDTGRSHTDTQYF.

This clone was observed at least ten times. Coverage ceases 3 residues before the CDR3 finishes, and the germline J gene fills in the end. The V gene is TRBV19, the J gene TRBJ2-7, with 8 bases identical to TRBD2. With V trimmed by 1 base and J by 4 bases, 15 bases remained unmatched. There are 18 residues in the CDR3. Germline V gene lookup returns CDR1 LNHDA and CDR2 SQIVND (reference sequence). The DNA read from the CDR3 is TGTGCCAGTAGTATAGGTCACCTCAGGACTAGCAGGAGGTACGAG. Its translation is CASSIGHLRTSRRYE. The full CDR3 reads CASSIGHLRTSRRYEQYF.

CDR3 loop: CASSYYPGLSYNDYTF. The covered CDR3 bases are TGTGCCAGCAGTTATTACCCTGGGCTCTCCTACAATGAC. The rearrangement joins TRBV6-2 or TRBV6-3 to TRBJ1-2; D is uncertain. The CDR3 end is not reached by the read, which stops 3 residues before it; the germline J gene fills it in. The CDR3 covers 16 residues. The germline CDR1 and CDR2 sequences are MNHEY and SVGEGT.

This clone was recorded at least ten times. Incomplete CDR3 DNA: TGTGCCAGCAGCTTAGTGAGTGGAGCGGGAGGTGGAGCGAATGAG. This sequence encodes CASSLVSGAGGGANE. The entire CDR3 protein is CASSLVSGAGGGANEQFF. This chain joins TRBV13 and TRBJ2-1; 9 bases fit TRBD2. The read halts 3 residues ahead of the CDR3 end, with the missing end drawn from the germline J gene. V gave up 1 base and J gave up 7 bases; unmatched junction bases: 14. The CDR3 consists of 18 residues. Germline V CDR1 and CDR2: PRHDT, FYEKMQ (reference sequence).

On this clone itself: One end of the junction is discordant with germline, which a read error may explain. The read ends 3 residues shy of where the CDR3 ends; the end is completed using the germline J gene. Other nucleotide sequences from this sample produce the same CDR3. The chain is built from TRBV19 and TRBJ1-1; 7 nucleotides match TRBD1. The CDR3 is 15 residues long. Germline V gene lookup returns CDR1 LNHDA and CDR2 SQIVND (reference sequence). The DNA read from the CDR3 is TGTGCCAGTACCAGGGGGGAGATTATGAACACTGAG. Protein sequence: CASTRGEIMNTE. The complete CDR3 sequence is CASTRGEIMNTEAFF.